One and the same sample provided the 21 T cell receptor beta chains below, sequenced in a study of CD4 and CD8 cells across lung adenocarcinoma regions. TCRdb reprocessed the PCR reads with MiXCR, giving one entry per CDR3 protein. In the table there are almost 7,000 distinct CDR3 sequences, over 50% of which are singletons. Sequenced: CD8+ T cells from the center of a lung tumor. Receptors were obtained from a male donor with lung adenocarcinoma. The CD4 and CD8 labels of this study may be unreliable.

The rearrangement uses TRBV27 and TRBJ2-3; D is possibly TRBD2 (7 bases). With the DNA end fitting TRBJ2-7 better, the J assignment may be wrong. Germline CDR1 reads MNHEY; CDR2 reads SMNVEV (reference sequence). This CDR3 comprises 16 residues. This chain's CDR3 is CASRGGGAGDQDTQYF. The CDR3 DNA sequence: TGTGCCAGCAGGGGGGGGGGGGCTGGGGACCAAGATACGCAGTACTTC.

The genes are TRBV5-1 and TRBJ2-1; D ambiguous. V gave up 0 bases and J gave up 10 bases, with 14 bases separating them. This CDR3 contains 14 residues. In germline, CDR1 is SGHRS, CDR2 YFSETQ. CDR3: CASSLGVARREQFF. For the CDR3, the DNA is TGCGCCAGCAGCTTGGGGGTGGCCAGGCGGGAGCAGTTCTTC.

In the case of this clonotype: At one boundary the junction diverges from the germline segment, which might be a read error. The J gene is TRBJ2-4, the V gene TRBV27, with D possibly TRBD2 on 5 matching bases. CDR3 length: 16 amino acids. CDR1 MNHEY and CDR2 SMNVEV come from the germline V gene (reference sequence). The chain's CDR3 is CASSWAGPGAKDMQYF. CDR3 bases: TGTGCGAGCAGTTGGGCGGGTCCTGGAGCCAAAGATATGCAGTACTTC.

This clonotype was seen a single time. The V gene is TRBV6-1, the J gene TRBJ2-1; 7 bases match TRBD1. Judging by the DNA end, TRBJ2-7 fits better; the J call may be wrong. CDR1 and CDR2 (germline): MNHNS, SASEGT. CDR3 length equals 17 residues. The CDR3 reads CASRQGLEGVRKDAQYF. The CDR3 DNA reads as TGTGCCAGCAGACAGGGGCTAGAGGGTGTTCGTAAAGATGCGCAGTACTTC.

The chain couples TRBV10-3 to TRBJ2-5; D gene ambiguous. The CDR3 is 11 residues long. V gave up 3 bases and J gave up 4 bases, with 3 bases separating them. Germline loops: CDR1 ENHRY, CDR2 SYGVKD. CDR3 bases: TGTGCCATCAGTGACCGAGAGACCCAGTACTTC. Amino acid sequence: CAISDRETQYF.

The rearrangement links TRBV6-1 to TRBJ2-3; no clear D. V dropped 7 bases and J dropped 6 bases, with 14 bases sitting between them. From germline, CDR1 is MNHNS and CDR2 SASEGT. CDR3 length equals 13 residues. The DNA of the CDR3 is TGTGCCAGCACCTTAATCCCCCCCGATACGCAGTATTTT. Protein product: CASTLIPPDTQYF.

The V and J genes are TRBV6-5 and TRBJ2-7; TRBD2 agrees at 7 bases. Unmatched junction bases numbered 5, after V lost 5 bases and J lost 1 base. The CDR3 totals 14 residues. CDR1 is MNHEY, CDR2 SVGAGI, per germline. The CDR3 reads CASSNLAVSYEQYF. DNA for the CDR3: TGTGCCAGCAGTAACCTAGCGGTATCCTACGAGCAGTACTTC.

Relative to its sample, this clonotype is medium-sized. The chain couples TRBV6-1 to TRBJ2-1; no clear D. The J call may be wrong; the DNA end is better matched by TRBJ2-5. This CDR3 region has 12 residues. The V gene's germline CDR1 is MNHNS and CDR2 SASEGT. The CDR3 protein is CASRLNQETQYF. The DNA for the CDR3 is TGTGCCAGCAGGCTGAATCAAGAGACCCAGTACTTC.

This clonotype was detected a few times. CDR3 sequence (DNA): TGTGCCAGCAGTGAGGGGACCAACAATGAGCAGTTCTTC. It translates to CASSEGTNNEQFF. The V call is TRBV6-4, the J call TRBJ2-1; D could derive from TRBD1 or TRBD2 (5 bases each). Trimming took 3 bases from V and 5 from J, leaving 8 bases between them. The germline gives CDR1 MRHNA, CDR2 SNTAGT. The CDR3 is made up of 13 amino acids.

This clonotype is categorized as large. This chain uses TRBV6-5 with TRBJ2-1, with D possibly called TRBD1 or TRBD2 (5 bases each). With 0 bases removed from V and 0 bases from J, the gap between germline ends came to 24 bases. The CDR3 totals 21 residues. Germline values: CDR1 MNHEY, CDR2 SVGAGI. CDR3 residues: CASSYSEKPGRGWSSYNEQFF. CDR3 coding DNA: TGTGCCAGCAGTTACTCGGAAAAGCCGGGACGGGGATGGTCCTCCTACAATGAGCAGTTCTTC.

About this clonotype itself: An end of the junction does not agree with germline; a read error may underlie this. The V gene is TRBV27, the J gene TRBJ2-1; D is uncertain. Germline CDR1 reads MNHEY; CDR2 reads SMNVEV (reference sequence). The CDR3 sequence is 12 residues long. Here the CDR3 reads CASNQDPEPQYF. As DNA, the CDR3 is TGTGCCAGCAATCAAGACCCAGAGCCCCAGTATTTC.

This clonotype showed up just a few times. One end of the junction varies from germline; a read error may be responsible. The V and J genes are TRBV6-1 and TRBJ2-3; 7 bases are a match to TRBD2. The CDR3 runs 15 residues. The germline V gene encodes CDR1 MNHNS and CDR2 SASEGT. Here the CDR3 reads CGGGEGARDTETQYF. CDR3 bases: TGTGGCGGGGGTGAAGGGGCCCGTGACACAGAGACGCAGTACTTT.

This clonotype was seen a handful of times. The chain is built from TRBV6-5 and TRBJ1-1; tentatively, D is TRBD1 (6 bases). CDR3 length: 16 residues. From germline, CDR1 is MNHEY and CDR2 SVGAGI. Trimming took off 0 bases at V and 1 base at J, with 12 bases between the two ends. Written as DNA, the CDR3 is TGTGCCAGCAGTTACTCGACAGGCCTTCAGAACACTGAAGCTTTCTTT. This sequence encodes CASSYSTGLQNTEAFF.

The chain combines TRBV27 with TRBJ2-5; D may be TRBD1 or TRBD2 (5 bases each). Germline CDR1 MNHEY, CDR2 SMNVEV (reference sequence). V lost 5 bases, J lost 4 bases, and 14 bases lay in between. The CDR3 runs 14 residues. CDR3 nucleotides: TGTGCCAGCAGTGAGGGCCGAGGGACAGAGACCCAGTACTTC. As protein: CASSEGRGTETQYF.

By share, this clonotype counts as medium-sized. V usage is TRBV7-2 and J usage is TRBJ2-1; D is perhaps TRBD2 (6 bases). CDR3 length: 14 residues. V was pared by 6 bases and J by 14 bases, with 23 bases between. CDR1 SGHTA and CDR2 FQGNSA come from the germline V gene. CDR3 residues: CASRRNRREGLEFF. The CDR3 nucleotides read TGTGCCAGCAGGCGTAACAGGAGGGAAGGGTTAGAGTTCTTC.

The CDR3 bases are TGTGCCAGCAGTTCGCGTTTAGCCCGAGGCCAAGAGACCCAGTATTTT. Translation: CASSSRLARGQETQYF. The rearrangement joins TRBV27 to TRBJ2-3; no clear D gene. The germline CDR1 and CDR2 sequences are MNHEY and SMNVEV (reference sequence). There are 16 residues in the CDR3. V dropped 4 bases and J dropped 12 bases, with 26 bases sitting between them.

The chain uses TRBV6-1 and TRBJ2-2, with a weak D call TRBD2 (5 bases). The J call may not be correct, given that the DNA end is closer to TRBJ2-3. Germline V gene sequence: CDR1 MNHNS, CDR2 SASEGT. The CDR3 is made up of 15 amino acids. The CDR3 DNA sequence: TGTGCCAGCAGCCGAGCGGCTGTGAACACAGATACGCAGTATTTT. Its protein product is CASSRAAVNTDTQYF.

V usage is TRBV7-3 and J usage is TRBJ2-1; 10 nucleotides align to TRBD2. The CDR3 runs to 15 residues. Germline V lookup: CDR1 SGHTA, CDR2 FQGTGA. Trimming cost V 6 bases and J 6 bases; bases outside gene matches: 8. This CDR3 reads CASSSPGLAINEQFF. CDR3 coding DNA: TGTGCCAGCAGTTCACCGGGACTAGCGATCAATGAGCAGTTCTTC.

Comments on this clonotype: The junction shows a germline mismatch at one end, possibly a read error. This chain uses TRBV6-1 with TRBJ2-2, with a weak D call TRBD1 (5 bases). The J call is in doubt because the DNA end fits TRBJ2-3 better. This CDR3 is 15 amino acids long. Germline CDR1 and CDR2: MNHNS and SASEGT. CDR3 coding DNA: TGTGCCCGCAGCCTCAGGGCTGTTAGCACAGATGCGCAGTATTTT. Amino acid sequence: CARSLRAVSTDAQYF.

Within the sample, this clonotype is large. The CDR3 reads CASSEALAGHTGELFF. The CDR3 nucleotides read TGCGCCAGCAGTGAAGCACTAGCGGGACACACCGGGGAGCTGTTTTTT. The chain employs TRBV10-1 and TRBJ2-2, with TRBD2 matching 10 bases. The CDR3 contains 16 residues. V was clipped by 3 bases and J by 3 bases; unmatched bases: 4. The germline gives CDR1 WNHNN, CDR2 SYGVQD (reference sequence).

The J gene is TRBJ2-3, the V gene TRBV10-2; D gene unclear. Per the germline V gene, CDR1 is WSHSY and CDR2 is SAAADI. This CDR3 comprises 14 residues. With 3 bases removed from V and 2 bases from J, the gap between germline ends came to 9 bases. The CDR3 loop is CASSDRRPTDTQYF. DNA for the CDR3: TGCGCCAGCAGTGACAGGAGACCCACAGATACGCAGTATTTT.